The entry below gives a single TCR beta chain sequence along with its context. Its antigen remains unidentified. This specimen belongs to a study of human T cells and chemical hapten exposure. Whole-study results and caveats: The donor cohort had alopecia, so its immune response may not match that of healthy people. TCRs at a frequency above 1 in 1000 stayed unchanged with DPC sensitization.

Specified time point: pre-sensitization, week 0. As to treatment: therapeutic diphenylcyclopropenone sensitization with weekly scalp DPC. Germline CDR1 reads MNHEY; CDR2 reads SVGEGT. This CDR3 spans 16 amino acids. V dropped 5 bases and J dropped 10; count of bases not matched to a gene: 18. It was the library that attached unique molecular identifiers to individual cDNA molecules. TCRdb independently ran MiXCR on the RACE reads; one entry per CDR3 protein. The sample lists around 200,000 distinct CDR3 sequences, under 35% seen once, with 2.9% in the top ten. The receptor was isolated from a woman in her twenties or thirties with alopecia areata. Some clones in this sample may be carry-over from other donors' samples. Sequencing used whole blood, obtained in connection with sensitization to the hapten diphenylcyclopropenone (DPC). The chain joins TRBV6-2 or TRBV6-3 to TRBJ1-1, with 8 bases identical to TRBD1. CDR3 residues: CASSDRDRLKREGAFF. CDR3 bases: TGTGCCAGCAGTGACCGGGACAGGTTAAAGCGCGAGGGAGCTTTCTTT.